One and the same sample provided the 30 T cell receptor beta chains below, sequenced in a study of early stage breast cancer tumors. Clones were read by immunoSEQ multiplex PCR, and TCRdb kept only the in-frame ones, dropping some. There are about 9,700 clones in the sample; around 78% occur only once, and 7% to 9% lies in the top ten. The specimen was normal breast tissue next to the tumor. The source of these receptors is a person aged 40-50 years with breast cancer.

The chain recombines TRBV30 with TRBJ2-1; D is possibly TRBD1 (5 bases). The CDR3 is 15 amino acids. The V and J ends lost 0 bases and 5 bases respectively, with 14 bases between them. Germline loops: CDR1 GTSNPN, CDR2 SVGIG (reference sequence). The CDR3 DNA reads TGTGCCTGGAGTGTTCAGGGTGGGTGGAACAATGAGCAGTTCTTC. Encoded protein: CAWSVQGGWNNEQFF.

This chain connects TRBV6-1 to TRBJ2-7; D is unresolved. In germline, CDR1 is MNHNS, CDR2 SASEGT. The V gene lost 7 bases and the J gene lost 3 bases, with 10 bases spanning the gap. This CDR3 has 12 residues. CDR3 coding DNA: TGTGCCAGCATCCTCGTCCTCTACGAGCAGTACTTC. Protein product: CASILVLYEQYF.

The chain is built from TRBV6-7 and TRBJ2-7; D is possibly TRBD2 (6 bases). TRBV6-7 is treated as an ORF (open reading frame) with a function not yet certain. This CDR3 is 14 amino acids long. The V end lost 5 bases, the J end lost 0 bases, and 11 bases lay between the germline ends. Here the CDR3 DNA reads TGTGCCAGCAGTGTATACGGGAGCTCCTACGAGCAGTACTTC. It encodes CASSVYGSSYEQYF.

V is TRBV6-5 and J is TRBJ1-5, with TRBD1 matching over 8 bases. With 6 bases clipped from V and 4 bases from J, the junction kept 2 bases outside the gene matches. Germline CDR1 MNHEY, CDR2 SVGAGI. The CDR3 has 13 amino acids. In nucleotides, the CDR3 is TGTGCCAGCAGCACAGGGGGAAATCAGCCCCAGCATTTT. It yields the protein CASSTGGNQPQHF.

This clone was detected only a few times. The chain carries TRBV6-5 and TRBJ2-1, with 10 bases aligning to TRBD1. The CDR3 totals 15 residues. V lost 2 bases, J lost 6 bases, and 4 bases stayed unmatched. Germline loops: CDR1 MNHEY, CDR2 SVGAGI. In nucleotides, the CDR3 is TGTGCCAGCAGTTACACGGGACAGGGGACCAATGAGCAGTTCTTC. Its protein product is CASSYTGQGTNEQFF.

This clone was seen only a few times. The V gene is TRBV29-1, the J gene TRBJ2-7, with TRBD2 matching over 11 bases. CDR3 size: 14 residues. Germline CDR1 SQVTM, CDR2 ANQGSEA. Unmatched junction bases numbered 3, after V lost 2 bases and J lost 3 bases. CDR3: CSVELAGGLYEQYF. In DNA, the CDR3 is TGCAGCGTTGAACTAGCGGGAGGCCTCTACGAGCAGTACTTC.

This clone was seen a single time. This chain joins TRBV7-2 and TRBJ2-3; 9 bases line up with TRBD2. CDR3 size: 15 residues. CDR1 and CDR2 from the germline V gene are SGHTA and FQGNSA. The junction had 5 bases not matched to a gene; V was cut back by 3 bases and J by 4 bases. The CDR3 is CASSFLSGSADTQYF. The CDR3 bases are TGTGCCAGCAGCTTTCTTAGCGGGAGTGCAGATACGCAGTATTTT.

The CDR3 DNA sequence: TGTGCCAGCTCACCTCGACTAGCGGGAGAGCGAGATGAGCAGTTCTTC. It specifies CASSPRLAGERDEQFF. This chain connects TRBV18 to TRBJ2-1; 12 positions match TRBD2. This CDR3 is built from 16 residues. Germline assignment: CDR1 KGHSH and CDR2 LQKENI. Losses at the gene ends were 3 bases for V and 8 bases for J; bases not matched to a gene: 8.

The genes are TRBV11-2 and TRBJ1-2; weak D call: TRBD1 (5 bases). This CDR3 has 12 residues. V lost 1 base to trimming and J lost 8 bases, with 8 bases between them. Germline values: CDR1 SGHAT, CDR2 FQNNGV. This chain's CDR3 is CASSLAEGGYTF. In DNA form, the CDR3 reads TGTGCCAGCAGCTTAGCTGAGGGGGGCTACACCTTC.

V and J are TRBV27 and TRBJ2-7; 10 positions match TRBD1. The CDR3 contains 16 residues. V was pared by 4 bases and J by 2 bases, with 8 bases of the junction left unmatched. CDR1 is MNHEY and CDR2 is SMNVEV in the germline V gene (reference sequence). This chain's CDR3 is CASSYAYGQGAYEQYF. The CDR3 DNA is TGTGCCAGCAGTTATGCTTATGGACAGGGGGCCTACGAGCAGTACTTC.

The chain combines TRBV7-1 with TRBJ2-7; D is ambiguous. TRBV7-1 carries the ORF label, with uncertain function. V was cut by 4 bases and J by 4 bases, with 11 bases left in between. The CDR3 spans 13 residues. This chain's CDR3 is CASSFHLVYEQYF. The CDR3 region has the DNA TGTGCCAGCAGCTTTCATCTGGTATACGAGCAGTACTTC.

The chain uses TRBV27 and TRBJ2-6, with D tentatively TRBD2 (6 bases). The CDR3 length is 17 residues. V was shortened by 3 bases and J by 1 base, with 13 bases between the two germline ends. Germline V gene data show CDR1 as MNHEY and CDR2 as SMNVEV (reference sequence). The CDR3 protein is CASSLHDRGSGANVLTF. The CDR3, as DNA: TGTGCCAGCAGTTTGCACGACCGGGGGTCTGGGGCCAACGTCCTGACTTTC.

The chain recombines TRBV5-1 with TRBJ2-5; 13 positions agree with TRBD2. In germline, CDR1 is SGHRS, CDR2 YFSETQ. The CDR3 extends over 14 amino acids. After removal of 5 bases from V and 5 bases from J, the junction contained 3 bases not matched to a gene. In DNA form, the CDR3 reads TGCGCCAGCAGACTAGCGGGAGGGCAGGAGACCCAGTACTTC. As protein: CASRLAGGQETQYF.

CDR3 sequence reads: CASSSYRAEDNEQFF. CDR3 nucleotides: TGTGCCAGCAGCTCATACAGGGCTGAGGACAATGAGCAGTTCTTC. The chain is built from TRBV7-9 and TRBJ2-1, with a possible D match to TRBD1 (6 bases). Germline CDR1 reads SEHNR; CDR2 reads FQNEAQ (reference sequence). The CDR3 sequence is 15 residues long. Trimming shortened V by 4 bases and J by 5 bases, and 15 bases separated the two germline ends.

The rearrangement links TRBV15 to TRBJ1-4; D is possibly TRBD1 (6 bases). CDR1 is LNHNV and CDR2 is YYDKDF in the germline V gene (reference sequence). The CDR3 totals 15 residues. V gave up 2 bases and J gave up 4 bases, with 11 bases separating them. The CDR3, as DNA: TGTGCCACCAGCAGATCGATGGACAGTAATGAAAAACTGTTTTTT. This encodes CATSRSMDSNEKLFF.

This clone was detected only a few times. This sequence joins TRBV6-1 and TRBJ2-3; 8 bases fit TRBD2. The CDR3 runs 16 residues. With V trimmed by 4 bases and J by 5 bases, 11 bases remained unmatched. Looked up from germline, CDR1 is MNHNS and CDR2 is SASEGT. CDR3 residues: CASSVLSGNVQDTQYF. CDR3 nucleotides: TGTGCCAGCAGTGTCCTTAGCGGGAATGTGCAAGATACGCAGTATTTT.

The rearrangement links TRBV6-6 to TRBJ2-7, with 7 bases fitting TRBD1. Trimming removed 3 bases from V and 6 bases from J; junction bases left unmatched: 14. This CDR3 has 16 residues. Germline assignment: CDR1 MNHNY and CDR2 SVGAGI (reference sequence). The CDR3 DNA follows: TGTGCCAGCAGTTATGGACAAAACAGGGGTTATGGCGAGCAGTACTTC. Amino acid sequence: CASSYGQNRGYGEQYF.

The rearrangement links TRBV5-1 to TRBJ2-5; D is undetermined. Germline loops: CDR1 SGHRS, CDR2 YFSETQ. Between the trimmed V and J ends, which lost 3 bases and 5 bases, there was a span of 14 bases. The CDR3 sequence is 14 residues long. The CDR3 here is CASSSSSRTETQYF. CDR3 nucleotides: TGCGCCAGCAGCTCCTCCTCGCGGACCGAGACCCAGTACTTC.

The chain couples TRBV5-4 to TRBJ1-2; D unclear. The V gene lost 0 bases and the J gene lost 2 bases, with 8 bases spanning the gap. This CDR3 contains 14 residues. Germline CDR1 and CDR2: SGHNT and YYREEE (reference sequence). CDR3 loop: CASSLDLGNYGYTF. CDR3 in DNA: TGTGCCAGCAGCTTGGATTTGGGGAACTATGGCTACACCTTC. Based on the CDR3 plus reference TRBV5-4 and TRBJ1-2, the full variable domain is ETGVTQSPTHLIKTRGQQVTLRCSSQSGHNTVSWYQQALGQGPQFIFQYYREEENGRGNFPPRFSGLQFPNYSSELNVNALELDDSALYLCASSLDLGNYGYTFGSGTRLTVV.

V gene TRBV6-1 combines with J gene TRBJ2-3; D may match TRBD1 or TRBD2 (5 bases each). This CDR3 has 15 residues. Trimming shortened V by 5 bases and J by 6 bases, and 18 bases separated the two germline ends. Germline loops: CDR1 MNHNS, CDR2 SASEGT. CDR3 in amino acids: CASSLGVGNVDTQYF. The CDR3 bases are TGTGCCAGCAGTCTGGGGGTCGGGAACGTGGATACGCAGTATTTT.

This clone has only a few counts. J is TRBJ2-1 and V is TRBV9; TRBD2 matches at 11 bases. This CDR3 is 14 amino acids long. The J segment lost 5 bases and the V segment lost 8 bases, leaving 6 bases of the junction unmatched. Germline lookup yields CDR1 SGDLS and CDR2 YYNGEE. The CDR3 nucleotides are TGTGCCAGTGGGGGACTAGCGGTAAACAATGAGCAGTTCTTC. Its protein is CASGGLAVNNEQFF.

Only one count was recorded for this clone. The chain links TRBV2 to TRBJ2-3; D remains unclear. Trimming pared 7 bases from V and 3 bases from J, leaving 2 bases between. CDR1 is SNHLY, CDR2 FYNNEI, per germline. The CDR3 loop spans 10 amino acids. CDR3 loop: CASKTDTQYF. CDR3 sequence (DNA): TGTGCCAGCAAGACAGATACGCAGTATTTT.

This clone was recorded only once. The chain carries TRBV2 and TRBJ1-1, with 8 positions matching TRBD1. CDR3 length: 13 residues. Trimming cost V 6 bases and J 3 bases; bases outside gene matches: 3. Germline V lookup: CDR1 SNHLY, CDR2 FYNNEI. The CDR3 DNA follows: TGTGCCAGCAGCGGACAGGGAGACACTGAAGCTTTCTTT. It yields the protein CASSGQGDTEAFF. The whole variable domain, remainder taken from reference TRBV2 and TRBJ1-1, is EPEVTQTPSHQVTQMGQEVILRCVPISNHLYFYWYRQILGQKVEFLVSFYNNEISEKSEIFDDQFSVERPDGSNFTLKIRSTKLEDSAMYFCASSGQGDTEAFFGQGTRLTVV.

V and J are TRBV4-2 and TRBJ1-2, with 10 bases aligning to TRBD1. Losses at the gene ends were 1 base for V and 6 bases for J; bases not matched to a gene: 14. This CDR3 is built from 18 residues. Germline V gene data show CDR1 as LGHNA and CDR2 as YNFKEQ. The CDR3 region is CASSQVVGPTGGKDGYTF. CDR3 nucleotides: TGTGCCAGCAGCCAAGTAGTCGGACCGACAGGGGGCAAGGATGGCTACACCTTC.

The J gene is TRBJ2-7, the V gene TRBV6-6, with 9 bases lining up with TRBD2. The CDR3 contains 15 residues. V lost 4 bases, J lost 7 bases, and 11 bases stayed unmatched. Germline V gives CDR1 MNHNY, CDR2 SVGAGI (reference sequence). The CDR3 protein is CASSSVSGRRVEQYF. Written as DNA, the CDR3 is TGTGCCAGCAGTTCAGTTAGCGGGAGACGAGTTGAGCAGTACTTC.

The CDR3 nucleotides read TGTGCCATCACACGGACAGGGGCGCGGAATGAGCAGTTCTTC. It is translated as CAITRTGARNEQFF. The chain couples TRBV10-3 to TRBJ2-1; TRBD1 aligns across 9 bases. The CDR3 is 14 amino acids. J was trimmed by 7 bases and V by 7 bases; bases with no gene match: 8. Germline CDR1 is ENHRY and CDR2 is SYGVKD.

V is TRBV7-9 and J is TRBJ1-5; the match to TRBD1 covers 10 bases. The CDR3 extends over 15 amino acids. The germline CDR1 and CDR2 sequences are SEHNR and FQNEAQ (reference sequence). V gave up 5 bases and J gave up 5 bases; unmatched junction bases: 6. The CDR3 protein is CASSRGTGDYQPQHF. The CDR3 bases are TGTGCCAGCAGCCGCGGGACAGGGGACTATCAGCCCCAGCATTTT.

The sample holds a few counts of this clone. V usage is TRBV6-5 and J usage is TRBJ2-7; 9 bases align to TRBD2. V lost 0 bases, J lost 4 bases, and 7 bases stayed unmatched. Germline CDR1 is MNHEY and CDR2 is SVGAGI. CDR3 length: 16 amino acids. CDR3 residues: CASSYSSSGSSYEQYF. CDR3 nucleotide sequence: TGTGCCAGCAGTTACTCGAGTAGCGGGAGCTCTTACGAGCAGTACTTC.

CDR3 bases: TGTGCCAGCACCATCTTGGCGGGGGACTACAATGAGCAGTTCTTC. As protein: CASTILAGDYNEQFF. J is TRBJ2-1 and V is TRBV6-6; 7 positions match TRBD2. Germline V gives CDR1 MNHNY, CDR2 SVGAGI (reference sequence). The CDR3 spans 15 residues. V shed 7 bases and J 3 bases; nucleotides not matched to a gene: 9.

J is TRBJ2-7 and V is TRBV19; TRBD2 might be the D (5 bases). With 5 bases removed from V and 2 bases from J, the gap between germline ends came to 7 bases. Germline CDR1 LNHDA, CDR2 SQIVND (reference sequence). The CDR3 sequence is 12 residues long. The CDR3 DNA sequence: TGTGCCAGTAGTGAGGGAGCCTACGAGCAGTACTTC. Translation: CASSEGAYEQYF.